A selection of T cell receptor beta chains follows, all from one sample in a study of OX40 agonist ivuxolimab in advanced cancers. Sequencing used immunoSEQ multiplex PCR; TCRdb keeps in-frame clones, though not all of them. Of 55,000 to 65,000 clones listed, more than 75% are singletons. The material sequenced was CD4+ or CD8+ T cells sorted from blood, taken in a trial of the OX40 agonist ivuxolimab. The receptor set was obtained from an adult with an advanced solid tumor such as melanoma, head and neck, liver or kidney cancer. The CDR3 runs from the conserved cysteine through the conserved F or W. Fields, in order: V gene, J gene, CDR3 protein.

v_call: TRBV19; j_call: TRBJ1-5; cdr3_aa: CASSILEEHQPQHF
v_call: TRBV12-5; j_call: TRBJ2-7; cdr3_aa: CAGSQGAADEQYF
v_call: TRBV6-7; j_call: TRBJ2-1; cdr3_aa: CASSYSDGNEQFF
v_call: TRBV4-2; j_call: TRBJ2-1; cdr3_aa: CASSQDLSFGTSEESEQFF
v_call: TRBV28; j_call: TRBJ2-1; cdr3_aa: CASSSGQFYNEQFF
v_call: TRBV9; j_call: TRBJ2-5; cdr3_aa: CASSVTSSRETQYF
v_call: TRBV27; j_call: TRBJ2-7; cdr3_aa: CASSLSRREGLSYEQYF
v_call: TRBV2; j_call: TRBJ2-7; cdr3_aa: CASSEFAGTYEQYF
v_call: TRBV5-4; j_call: TRBJ2-5; cdr3_aa: CASARKQERETQYF
v_call: TRBV20-1; j_call: TRBJ2-5; cdr3_aa: CSARDDPAQYF
v_call: TRBV5-1; j_call: TRBJ1-4; cdr3_aa: CASSPDNRREEKLFF
v_call: TRBV7-3; j_call: TRBJ1-2; cdr3_aa: CASSGRQEDGYTF
v_call: TRBV7-6; j_call: TRBJ2-7; cdr3_aa: CASKPSGTSGDHSYEQYF
v_call: TRBV10-1; j_call: TRBJ1-5; cdr3_aa: CASSEPHRVHSNQPQHF
v_call: TRBV18; j_call: TRBJ1-4; cdr3_aa: CASSPSTGGNEKLFF
v_call: TRBV5-4; j_call: TRBJ2-7; cdr3_aa: CASSSGQFNEQYF
v_call: TRBV27; j_call: TRBJ2-7; cdr3_aa: CASRRQGPFPYEQYF
v_call: TRBV9; j_call: TRBJ2-2; cdr3_aa: CASTLGSNTGELFF
v_call: TRBV6-1; j_call: TRBJ2-7; cdr3_aa: CASRMGGLSYEQYF
v_call: TRBV28; j_call: TRBJ2-7; cdr3_aa: CASSFVVHEQYF
v_call: TRBV6-1; j_call: TRBJ2-2; cdr3_aa: CASSVSGGFSGELFF
v_call: TRBV10-3; j_call: TRBJ2-2; cdr3_aa: CAISGDLNTGELFF